This T cell receptor (beta chain) is from a study of shared clonotypes between healthy human individuals. Profiled with immunoSEQ multiplex PCR; TCRdb holds only in-frame clones, not every one. The sample has a few million clones; approximately 90% are singletons. In germline, CDR1 is MNHEY, CDR2 SVGAGI. The V end was cut by 4 bases, the J end by 3 bases, with 9 bases between. This CDR3 contains 13 residues. Input material: naive CD4+ T cells sorted from blood. Documented subset: CD45RA+ positively selected. The source of this sequence is a man younger than 30 in good health. The chain is built from TRBV6-5 and TRBJ1-1, with D uncertain. CDR3 sequence: CASSSRGDTEAFF. DNA of the CDR3: TGTGCCAGCAGTTCTCGGGGAGACACTGAAGCTTTCTTT.